The subject of this entry is one T cell receptor (beta chain). These data belong to a study of blood T cell repertoires in COVID-19. About the study: Samples representing acute and convalescent COVID-19 were sourced from the United States, Italy and Spain. PBMCs, B-cell-depleted T cells, or T cells were the source of the cDNA or gDNA that made up the material.

The germline V gene encodes CDR1 LGHNA and CDR2 YNFKEQ. Trimming stripped 1 base from V and 7 bases from J, with 8 bases between. This CDR3 contains 12 residues. Authors' processing steps: By means of reference gene primer amplification, nucleated cell counts were estimated. Clones were read by immunoSEQ multiplex PCR, and TCRdb kept only the in-frame ones, dropping some. The D gene and trimming were derived from the DNA, and the V and J assignments and clone size from that table. The sample yields 120,000 or so clones, roughly 87% seen once. The sample taken for sequencing was peripheral blood. The chain combines TRBV4-2 with TRBJ2-7; D remains unclear. The clonotype originates from an elderly man with active or convalescent COVID-19. CDR3 amino acids: CASSQGPEEQYF. In DNA form, the CDR3 reads TGTGCCAGCAGCCAAGGGCCAGAAGAGCAGTACTTC.